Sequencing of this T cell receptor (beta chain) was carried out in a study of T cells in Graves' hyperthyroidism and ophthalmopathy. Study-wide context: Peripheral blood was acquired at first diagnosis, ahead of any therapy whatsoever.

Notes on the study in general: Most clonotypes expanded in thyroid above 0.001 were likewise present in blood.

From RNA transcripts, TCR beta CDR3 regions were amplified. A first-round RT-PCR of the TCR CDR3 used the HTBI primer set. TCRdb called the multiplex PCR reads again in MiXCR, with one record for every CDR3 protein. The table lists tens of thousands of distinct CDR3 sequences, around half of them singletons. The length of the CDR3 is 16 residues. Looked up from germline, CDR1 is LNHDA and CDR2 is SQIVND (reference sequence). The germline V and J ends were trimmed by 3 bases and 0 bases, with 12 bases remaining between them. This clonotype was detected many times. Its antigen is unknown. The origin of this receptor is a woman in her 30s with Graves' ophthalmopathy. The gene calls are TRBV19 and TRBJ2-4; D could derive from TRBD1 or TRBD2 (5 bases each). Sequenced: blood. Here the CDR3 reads CASSIPGAIAKNIQYF. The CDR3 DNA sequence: TGTGCCAGTAGTATCCCCGGGGCAATAGCCAAAAACATTCAGTACTTC.